This T cell receptor (beta chain) was recorded in a study of regulatory T cells in long-lasting Graves disease. This clonotype was seen many times. Libraries of TCR beta came from iRepertoire HTBI primers plus Arm-PCR of CDR3 regions. TCRdb reprocessed the multiplex PCR reads with MiXCR, giving one entry per CDR3 protein. The sample has about 330,000 distinct CDR3 sequences, 15% to 20% seen once; the top ten hold 20% to 25%. Germline V gene lookup returns CDR1 LGHDT and CDR2 YNNKEL (reference sequence). V lost 0 bases to trimming and J lost 6 bases, with 6 bases between them. The CDR3 has 14 amino acids. The time point here: newly diagnosed GD, antithyroid drugs for less than 3 months. There was RNA extracted from PBMCs, and the TCR library was made from it. These same records also appear under a second study, on T cells in Graves' hyperthyroidism and ophthalmopathy.

This clonotype was sampled from a young woman with Graves disease. The V call is TRBV3-1, the J call TRBJ1-6; D uncertain. Sequenced here: peripheral blood mononuclear cells (PBMCs), sampled at new diagnosis, from a patient treated with antithyroid drugs. CDR3 sequence (DNA): TGTGCCAGCAGCCAAGAGCGGGGTAATTCACCCCTCCACTTT. It codes for CASSQERGNSPLHF.